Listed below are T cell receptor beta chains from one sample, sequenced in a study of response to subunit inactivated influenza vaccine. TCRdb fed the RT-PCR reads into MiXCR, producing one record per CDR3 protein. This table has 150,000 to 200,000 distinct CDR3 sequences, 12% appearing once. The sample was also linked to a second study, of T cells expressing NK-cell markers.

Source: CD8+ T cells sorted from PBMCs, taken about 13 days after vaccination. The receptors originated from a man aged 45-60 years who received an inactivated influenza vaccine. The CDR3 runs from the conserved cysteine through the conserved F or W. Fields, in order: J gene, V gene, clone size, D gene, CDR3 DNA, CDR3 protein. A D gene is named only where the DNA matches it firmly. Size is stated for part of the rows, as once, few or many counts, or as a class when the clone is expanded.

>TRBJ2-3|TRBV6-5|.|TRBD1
TGTGCCAGCAGTTTTACGGGACAGGGCGCAGATACGCAGTATTTT
CASSFTGQGADTQYF
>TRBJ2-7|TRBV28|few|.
TGTGCCAGCAAAAAAACAGGGTCCGCCTACGAGCAGTACTTC
CASKKTGSAYEQYF
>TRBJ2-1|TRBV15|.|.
TGTGCCACCAGCAGAGATCACCCGGGAGAAGCAAGCTCCTACAATGAGCAGTTCTTC
CATSRDHPGEASSYNEQFF
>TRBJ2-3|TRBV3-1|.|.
TGTGCCAGCAGACCATCCCTTGGACCGCTGGGGGCTAGCGGCGCAGATACGCAGTATTTT
CASRPSLGPLGASGADTQYF
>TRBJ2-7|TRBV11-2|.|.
TGTGCCAGCAGCCCAGCTGGGTACCACGAGCAGTACTTC
CASSPAGYHEQYF
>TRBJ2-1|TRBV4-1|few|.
TGCGCCAGCAGCCAGGCGGGACAGAACAATGAGCAGTTCTTC
CASSQAGQNNEQFF
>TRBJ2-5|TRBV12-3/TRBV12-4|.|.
TGTGCCAGCCCAGAGTACGTGTGCGTGCCAGGGCTGAGGGAGACCCAGTACTTC
CASPEYVCVPGLRETQYF
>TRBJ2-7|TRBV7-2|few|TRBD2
TGTGCCAGCAGCTTAGTTCAGCGGGGGGGCTCCTACGAGCAGTACTTC
CASSLVQRGGSYEQYF
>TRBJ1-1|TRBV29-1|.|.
TGCAGCGTTGAACGGGGGCCTGAAGCTTTCTTT
CSVERGPEAFF
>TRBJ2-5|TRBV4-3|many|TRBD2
TGCGCCAGCAGCCATGACATTATAGCGGGCGCGAAGGAGACCCAGTACTTC
CASSHDIIAGAKETQYF
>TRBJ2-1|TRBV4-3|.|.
TGCGCCAGCAGCCAAGATAGGCTAGCCACGCAGTTCTTC
CASSQDRLATQFF
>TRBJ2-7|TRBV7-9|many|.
TGTGCCAGCAGCTTTGACAGCTACGAGCAGTACTTC
CASSFDSYEQYF
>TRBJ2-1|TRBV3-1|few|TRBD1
TGTGCCAGCAGCCAAGATCCCCCCTCGACAGGGCGCGAGGACAATGAGCAGTTCTTC
CASSQDPPSTGREDNEQFF
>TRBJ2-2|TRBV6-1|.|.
TGTGCCAGCAGTATGGTGAGGACCGGGGAGCTGTTTTTT
CASSMVRTGELFF
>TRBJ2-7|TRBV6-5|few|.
TGTGCCAGCAGTTACTCGATTATCCTATACGTGTTGACCCTACGGGAGCAGTACTTC
CASSYSIILYVLTLREQYF
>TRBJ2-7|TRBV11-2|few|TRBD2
TGTGCCAGCAGCTTATTGACTAGCGGTTACGAGCAGTACTTC
CASSLLTSGYEQYF
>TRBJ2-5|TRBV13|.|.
TGTGCCAGCAGCGCTTTAGACAGTCGAGAGACCCAGTACTTC
CASSALDSRETQYF
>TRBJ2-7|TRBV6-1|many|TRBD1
TGTGCCAGCAGCAACAGGGGCTCCTACGAGCAGTACTTC
CASSNRGSYEQYF
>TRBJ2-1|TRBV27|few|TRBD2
TGTGCCAGCAGTTTAAAACTAGCGGGAGGGGAGTACAAATACCAGAACAATGAGCAGTTCTTC
CASSLKLAGGEYKYQNNEQFF
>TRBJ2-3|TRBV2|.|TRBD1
TGTGCCAGCAGACCCACAGGGGCCGCCACAGATACGCAGTATTTT
CASRPTGAATDTQYF
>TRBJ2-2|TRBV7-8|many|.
TGTGCCAGCAGCTTAGCGCTGGGGGCCGGGGAGCTGTTTTTT
CASSLALGAGELFF
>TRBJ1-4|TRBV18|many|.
TGTGCCAGCTCACCACCCGCAGGGCCAAGCGAAAAACTGTTTTTT
CASSPPAGPSEKLFF
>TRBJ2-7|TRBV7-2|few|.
TGTGCCAGCAGCCCCGGTTCGGCAGCAACCTACGAGCAGTACTTC
CASSPGSAATYEQYF
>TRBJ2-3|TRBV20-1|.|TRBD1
TGCAGTGCCCCGGACGTGACAGGGTACCTAGATACGCAGTATTTT
CSAPDVTGYLDTQYF
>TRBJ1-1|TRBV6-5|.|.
TGTGCCAGCAGCTTATCGGCCACTGAAGCTTTCTTT
CASSLSATEAFF
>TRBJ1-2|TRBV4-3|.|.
TGCGCCAGCAGCCAGACCCACACAGGGAACTATGGCTACACCTTC
CASSQTHTGNYGYTF
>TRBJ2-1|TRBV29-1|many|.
TGCAGCGTAGAGGACAGCGTCTACAATGAGCAGTTCTTC
CSVEDSVYNEQFF
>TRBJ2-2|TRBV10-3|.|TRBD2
TGTGCCATCAGTGGCGGTAGCGGGGCGACGAACACCGGGGAGCTGTTTTTT
CAISGGSGATNTGELFF
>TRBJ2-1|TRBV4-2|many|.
TGTGCCAGCAGCCGGGGCAGGGGAGCGTCCTACAATGAGCAGTTCTTC
CASSRGRGASYNEQFF
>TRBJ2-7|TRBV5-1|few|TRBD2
TGCGCCAGCAGCTTGCTAGCGGGAGGCCTCGAGCAGTACTTC
CASSLLAGGLEQYF
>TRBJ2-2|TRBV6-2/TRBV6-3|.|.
TGTGCCAGCAGGGACATTAACACCGGGGAGCTGTTTTTT
CASRDINTGELFF
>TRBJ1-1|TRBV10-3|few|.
TGTGCCATCTGGCAACAACTCGCTTTCTTT
CAIWQQLAFF
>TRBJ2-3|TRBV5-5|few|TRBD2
TGTGCCAGCAGCTTGGACCGGAGGACTAGCGGGTCTCCGGCAGTAGTGGATTTT
CASSLDRRTSGSPAVVDF
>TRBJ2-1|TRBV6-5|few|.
TGTGCCAGCAGTTACGGAAGGGATGAGCAGTTCTTC
CASSYGRDEQFF
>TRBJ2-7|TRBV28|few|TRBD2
TGTGCCAGCAGTGCCCCTACTAGCGGGAGTTACTACGAGCAGTACTTC
CASSAPTSGSYYEQYF
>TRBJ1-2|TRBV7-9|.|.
TGTGCCAGCAGCTTAGTGACAGCCCCTATTAACTATGGCTACACCTTC
CASSLVTAPINYGYTF
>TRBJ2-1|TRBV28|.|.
TGTGCCAGCAGTTCACTTCGTTTGGGGGATGAGCAGTTCTTC
CASSSLRLGDEQFF
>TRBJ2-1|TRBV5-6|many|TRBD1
TGTGCCAGCAGCTACACAGGGGGCGCCCCCAATGAGCAGTTCTTC
CASSYTGGAPNEQFF
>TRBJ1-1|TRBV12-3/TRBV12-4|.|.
TGTGCCAGCAGTTTGATGAGTAACACTGAAGCTTTCTTT
CASSLMSNTEAFF
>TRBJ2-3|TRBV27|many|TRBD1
TGTGCCAGCAGTTTATACCTTACAGGGGTTTCTAGCACAGATACGCAGTATTTT
CASSLYLTGVSSTDTQYF
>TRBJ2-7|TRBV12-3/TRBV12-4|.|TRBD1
TGTGCCAGCAGTGTGGACAGGAACTCCTACGAGCAGTACTTC
CASSVDRNSYEQYF
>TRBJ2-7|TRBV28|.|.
TGTGCCAGCAGTCGGCACAGCTACGAGCAGTACTTC
CASSRHSYEQYF
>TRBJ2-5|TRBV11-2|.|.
TGTGCCAGCAGCCTACATAGGGGGGGAGAGGAGACCCAGTACTTC
CASSLHRGGEETQYF
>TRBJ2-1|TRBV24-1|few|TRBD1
TGTGCCACCAGTGATTGCGGACAGGGGAATTGCGATGAGCAGTTCTTC
CATSDCGQGNCDEQFF
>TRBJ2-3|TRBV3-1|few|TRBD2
TGTGCCAGCAGCCCACAAGCGGGGGGTCACACAGATACGCAGTATTTT
CASSPQAGGHTDTQYF
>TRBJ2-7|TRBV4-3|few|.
TGCGCCAGCAGCCAAGATCGCGTGGCTGAGAACGAGCAGTACTTC
CASSQDRVAENEQYF
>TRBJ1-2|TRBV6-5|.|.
TGTGCCAGCAGTTACTCGAGGGGGGGGCCTAGTGGCTACACCTTC
CASSYSRGGPSGYTF
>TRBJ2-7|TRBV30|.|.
TGTGCCTGGAGTGTACATTCTACCCCCCTCTACGAGCAGTACTTC
CAWSVHSTPLYEQYF